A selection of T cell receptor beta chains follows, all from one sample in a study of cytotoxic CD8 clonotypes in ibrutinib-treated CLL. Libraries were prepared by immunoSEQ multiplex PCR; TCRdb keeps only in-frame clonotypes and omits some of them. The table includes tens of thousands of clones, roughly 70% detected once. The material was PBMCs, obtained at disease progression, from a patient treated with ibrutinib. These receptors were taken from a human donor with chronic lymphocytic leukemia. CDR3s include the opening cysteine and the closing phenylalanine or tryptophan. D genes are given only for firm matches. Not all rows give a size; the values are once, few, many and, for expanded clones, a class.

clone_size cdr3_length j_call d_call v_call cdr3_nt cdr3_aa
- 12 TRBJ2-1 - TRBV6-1 TGTGCCAGCAGTGTATTTGGGAATGAGCAGTTCTTC CASSVFGNEQFF
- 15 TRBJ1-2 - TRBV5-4 TGTGCCAGCAGCGCCCGGACGGAGGCTAACTATGGCTACACCTTC CASSARTEANYGYTF
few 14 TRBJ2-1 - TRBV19 TGTGCCAGTAGCCCGGGGAGTAGGTACAATGAGCAGTTCTTC CASSPGSRYNEQFF
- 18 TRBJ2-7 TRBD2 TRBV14 TGTGCCAGCAGCCCGGGACTAGCGGGAGACTATAGTCACTACGAGCAGTACTTC CASSPGLAGDYSHYEQYF
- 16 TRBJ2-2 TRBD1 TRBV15 TGTGCCACCAGCAGATACAGGGGGCCGGGAACCGGGGAGCTGTTTTTT CATSRYRGPGTGELFF
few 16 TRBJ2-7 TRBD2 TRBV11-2 TGTGCCAGCAGCCTCACTAGCGGGAGGGCATCCTACGAGCAGTACTTC CASSLTSGRASYEQYF
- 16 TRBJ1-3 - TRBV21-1 TGTGCCAGCAGCAAAAAACGGGACAACTCTGGAAACACCATATATTTT CASSKKRDNSGNTIYF
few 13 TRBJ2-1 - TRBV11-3 TGTGCCAGCAGCCCGCAGGGGTCAGGAGAGCAGTTCTTC CASSPQGSGEQFF
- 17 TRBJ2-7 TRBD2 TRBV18 TGTGCCAGCTCACCGACCGTGAGCGGGGGCAGGGGATACGAGCAGTACTTC CASSPTVSGGRGYEQYF
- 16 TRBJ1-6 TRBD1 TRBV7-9 TGTGCCAGCAGCTTAGCAACAGGGGCTTATTCTTCACCCCTCCACTTT CASSLATGAYSSPLHF
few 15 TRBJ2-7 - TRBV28 TGTGCCAGCAGTTTCGCGGGACAAGACTCCTACGAGCAGTACTTC CASSFAGQDSYEQYF
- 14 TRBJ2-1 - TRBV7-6 TGTGCCACATCCCAAGGGTACAGAAACAATGAGCAGTTCTTC CATSQGYRNNEQFF
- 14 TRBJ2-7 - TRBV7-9 TGTGCCAGCAGCCCAACCCAGACGGGGGACGAGCAGTACTTC CASSPTQTGDEQYF
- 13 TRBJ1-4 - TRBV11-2 TGTGCCAGCAGCTATTCTGGCGGTGAAAAACTGTTTTTT CASSYSGGEKLFF
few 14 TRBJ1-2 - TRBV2 TGTGCCAGCAGTACTGGATTAGCTAACTATGGCTACACCTTC CASSTGLANYGYTF
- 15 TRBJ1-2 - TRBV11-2 TGTGCCAGCAGCCCGCGTCGGGGAGGAGACTATGGCTACACCTTC CASSPRRGGDYGYTF
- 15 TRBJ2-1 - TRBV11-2 TGTGCCAGCAGCTTACGGAGCGGTACCTACAATGAGCAGTTCTTC CASSLRSGTYNEQFF
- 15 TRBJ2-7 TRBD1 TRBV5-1 TGCGCCAGCAGCAGCACGACAGGGAGCTCCTACGAGCAGTACTTC CASSSTTGSSYEQYF
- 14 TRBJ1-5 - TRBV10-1 TGCGCCACACTACCGAATCATAGCAATCAGCCCCAGCATTTT CATLPNHSNQPQHF
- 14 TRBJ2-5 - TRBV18 TGTGCCAGCTCACCATTCGAAAGTCAAGAGACCCAGTACTTC CASSPFESQETQYF
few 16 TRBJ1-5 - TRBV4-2 TGTGCCAGCAGCCAAGACGTCATTAGGGGAGCGGAGCCCCAGCATTTT CASSQDVIRGAEPQHF
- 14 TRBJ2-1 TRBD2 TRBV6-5 TGTGCCAGCAGGTCGCCTAGCGGTTACAATGAGCAGTTCTTC CASRSPSGYNEQFF
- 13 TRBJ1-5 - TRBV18 TGTGCCAGCTCACCGGGCGGGCAAAAGGCCCAGCATTTT CASSPGGQKAQHF
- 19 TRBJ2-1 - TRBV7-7 TGTGCTAGCAGCTTGGATGTAGGGCCCCCACTCGAGATATACAATGAGCAGTTCTTC CASSLDVGPPLEIYNEQFF
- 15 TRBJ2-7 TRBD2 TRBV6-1 TGTGCCAGCAGACCACTAGCGGGGGGGAGTTACGAGCAGTACTTC CASRPLAGGSYEQYF
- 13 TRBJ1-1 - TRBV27 TGTGCCAGCCATTCGTTTTTGGACACTGAAGCTTTCTTT CASHSFLDTEAFF
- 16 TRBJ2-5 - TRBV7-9 TGTGCCAGCAGCTTTTCCGGTTGGGGGGTTTTGGAGACCCAGTACTTC CASSFSGWGVLETQYF
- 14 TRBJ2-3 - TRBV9 TGTGCCAGCAGCGTCTCGGGAGAAACAGATACGCAGTATTTT CASSVSGETDTQYF
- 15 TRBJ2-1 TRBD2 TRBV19 TGTGCCAGTAGTATCGGGGTAGCGGGAGACGATGAGCAGTTCTTC CASSIGVAGDDEQFF
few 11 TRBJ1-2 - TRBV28 TGTGCCAGCTTACGTAACTATGGCTACACCTTC CASLRNYGYTF
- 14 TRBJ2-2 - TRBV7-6 TGTGCCAGCAGTCACAGGACTGACACCGGGGAGCTGTTTTTT CASSHRTDTGELFF
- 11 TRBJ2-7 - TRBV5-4 TGTGCCAGTCCGGACAGCCACGAGCAGTACTTC CASPDSHEQYF
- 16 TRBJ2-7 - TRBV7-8 TGTGCCAGCAGCCCCCCGCTAACAGGTGATACCTACGAGCAGTACTTC CASSPPLTGDTYEQYF